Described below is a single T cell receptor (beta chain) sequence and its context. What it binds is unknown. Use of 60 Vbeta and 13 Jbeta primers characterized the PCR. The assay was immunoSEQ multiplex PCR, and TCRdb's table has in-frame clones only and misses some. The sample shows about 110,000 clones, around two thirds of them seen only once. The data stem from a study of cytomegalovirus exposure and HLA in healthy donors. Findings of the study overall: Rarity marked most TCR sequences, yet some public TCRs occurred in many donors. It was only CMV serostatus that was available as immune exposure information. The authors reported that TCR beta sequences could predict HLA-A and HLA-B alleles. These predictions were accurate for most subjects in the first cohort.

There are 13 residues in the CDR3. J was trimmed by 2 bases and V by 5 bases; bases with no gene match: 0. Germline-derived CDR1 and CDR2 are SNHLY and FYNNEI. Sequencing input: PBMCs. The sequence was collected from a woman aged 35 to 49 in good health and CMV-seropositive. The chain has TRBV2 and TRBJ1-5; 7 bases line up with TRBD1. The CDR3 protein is CASSQGGNQPQHF. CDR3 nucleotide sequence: TGTGCCAGCAGTCAGGGGGGCAATCAGCCCCAGCATTTT.